Detailed here is one T cell receptor (beta chain). Original handling: Reference gene primer amplification yielded estimated nucleated cell counts. This table comes from immunoSEQ multiplex PCR, and its TCRdb copy is limited to in-frame clones, with some not included. Clone size and V and J calls were adopted from that table, with D and trimming inferred from the DNA. Of 65,000 or so clones listed, about four fifths were seen once; the top ten hold 25%. The sample belongs to a study of blood T cell repertoires in COVID-19. About the research overall: Sources were T cells, B-cell-depleted T cells, or PBMCs; the material itself was cDNA or gDNA.

Germline V gives CDR1 DFQATT, CDR2 SNEGSKA (reference sequence). This CDR3 is built from 11 residues. Trimming cost V 3 bases and J 12 bases, with 12 bases left between them. The sequencing sample was made of peripheral blood. The clonotype originates from a human donor in a cohort sampled during active COVID-19. This chain uses TRBV20-1 with TRBJ2-1; the D is unclear. The CDR3 loop is CSASKENRQFF. The CDR3 region has the DNA TGCAGTGCTAGTAAGGAGAACCGGCAGTTCTTC.